Below, 22 T cell receptor beta chains from the same sample are listed, as sequenced in a study of blood T cell repertoires in COVID-19 (TCRdb year 2020). Library construction relied on the immunoSEQ multiplex PCR assay. What TCRdb holds here is the immuneACCESS table cut down to in-frame rearrangements. Part of the clones is not present; checked against another copy, under half of the missing clones reflect an unresolved V gene, and the others are unexplained. The sample table holds over 300,000 clones, of which nearly 90% were seen once. 6% to 7.5% of the sample is held by the ten biggest clonotypes. The sequenced sample was peripheral blood. The receptors originated from a man younger than 35 with active or convalescent COVID-19.

The rearrangement uses TRBV5-1 and TRBJ1-5, with D perhaps TRBD1 (5 bases). The CDR3 sequence is 15 residues long. Trimming removed 0 bases at V and 5 bases at J, with 12 bases between. CDR1 and CDR2 from the germline V gene are SGHRS and YFSETQ. The CDR3 loop reads CASSLVGGGDQPQHF. CDR3 sequence (DNA): TGCGCCAGCAGCTTGGTCGGGGGAGGAGATCAGCCCCAGCATTTT.

The V call is TRBV5-1, the J call TRBJ2-3, with D unclear. In germline, CDR1 is SGHRS, CDR2 YFSETQ. The V and J ends lost 0 bases and 5 bases respectively, with 10 bases between them. There are 14 residues in the CDR3. The CDR3 DNA sequence: TGCGCCAGCAGCTTGGGCAAACACATAGATACGCAGTATTTT. Its translation: CASSLGKHIDTQYF.

This sequence joins TRBV7-9 and TRBJ1-1, with D perhaps matching TRBD1 (6 bases). CDR1 is SEHNR, CDR2 FQNEAQ, per germline (reference sequence). Trimming pared 8 bases from V and 7 bases from J, leaving 20 bases between. The CDR3 covers 14 residues. The chain's CDR3 is CASGGLVQVGEAFF. CDR3 nucleotides: TGTGCCAGCGGGGGCCTGGTACAGGTCGGTGAAGCTTTCTTT.

This chain uses TRBV24-1 with TRBJ2-1; weak D call: TRBD2 (6 bases). CDR1 KGHDR and CDR2 SFDVKD come from the germline V gene. The V end lost 5 bases, the J end lost 0 bases, and 13 bases lay between the germline ends. This CDR3 contains 16 residues. The CDR3 sequence is CATSVWRGYSYNEQFF. CDR3 DNA: TGTGCCACCAGTGTTTGGCGGGGATACTCCTACAATGAGCAGTTCTTC.

The chain couples TRBV15 to TRBJ2-7; weak D call: TRBD2 (5 bases). Germline assignment: CDR1 LNHNV and CDR2 YYDKDF (reference sequence). Trimming removed 1 base at V and 0 bases at J, with 13 bases between. There are 16 residues in the CDR3. The CDR3 region has the DNA TGTGCCACCAGCAGAGTAGCGACTACCGTCTCCTACGAGCAGTACTTC. Protein sequence: CATSRVATTVSYEQYF.

V usage is TRBV7-2 and J usage is TRBJ1-1; possibly TRBD1 for D (6 bases). Trimming left V 3 bases short and J 10 bases short, with 9 bases between. CDR1 and CDR2 from the germline V gene are SGHTA and FQGNSA. This CDR3 spans 11 amino acids. CDR3 nucleotides: TGTGCCAGCAGCTTTCGAGGGGGAGCTTTCTTT. Protein sequence: CASSFRGGAFF.

The chain combines TRBV27 with TRBJ1-4, with D tentatively TRBD1 (5 bases). Germline V gene lookup returns CDR1 MNHEY and CDR2 SMNVEV (reference sequence). Trimming cost V 0 bases and J 7 bases, with 15 bases left between them. This CDR3 has 16 amino acids. Written as DNA, the CDR3 is TGTGCCAGCAGTTTATCGGGCAGGGTGGTGGGTGAAAAACTGTTTTTT. Its translation: CASSLSGRVVGEKLFF. The variable domain in full, completed from reference TRBV27 and TRBJ1-4, reads EAQVTQNPRYLITVTGKKLTVTCSQNMNHEYMSWYRQDPGLGLRQIYYSMNVEVTDKGDVPEGYKVSRKEKRNFPLILESPSPNQTSLYFCASSLSGRVVGEKLFFGSGTQLSVL.

J is TRBJ1-2 and V is TRBV7-9; D remains unclear. Germline CDR1 SEHNR, CDR2 FQNEAQ (reference sequence). CDR3 length: 13 residues. Trimming removed 5 bases at V and 3 bases at J, with 10 bases between. CDR3 nucleotides: TGTGCCAGCAGCCCTAGGGAGTACTATGGCTACACCTTC. Translated: CASSPREYYGYTF.

The chain uses TRBV3-1 (or the pseudogene TRBV3-2) and TRBJ1-4, with TRBD1 matching 12 bases. The length of the CDR3 is 15 residues. Germline V gives CDR1 LGHDT, CDR2 YNNKEL (reference sequence). Trimming cost V 4 bases and J 8 bases; bases outside gene matches: 5. DNA of the CDR3: TGTGCCAGCAGCCGGGACAGGGGGCTTTTCGAAAAACTGTTTTTT. Translation: CASSRDRGLFEKLFF.

The genes are TRBV5-6 and TRBJ2-2; perhaps TRBD1 as D (6 bases). The CDR3 runs to 15 residues. Germline-derived CDR1 and CDR2 are SGHDT and YYEEEE. V lost 0 bases to trimming and J lost 7 bases, with 13 bases between them. Here the CDR3 reads CASSLADRVGGELFF. The CDR3 coding sequence is TGTGCCAGCAGCTTGGCGGACAGAGTGGGCGGGGAGCTGTTTTTT.

This clone showed up just a few times. The rearrangement links TRBV7-8 to TRBJ2-1; TRBD2 aligns across 8 bases. V was pared by 1 base and J by 2 bases, with 4 bases of the junction left unmatched. The CDR3 is made up of 16 amino acids. Germline CDR1 and CDR2: SGHVS and FQNEAQ. CDR3 protein: CASSLGSGSAYNEQFF. The CDR3 DNA follows: TGTGCCAGCAGCTTAGGAAGCGGGAGCGCCTACAATGAGCAGTTCTTC.

The chain carries TRBV28 and TRBJ1-5; tentatively, D is TRBD1 (6 bases). Germline V CDR1 and CDR2: MDHEN, SYDVKM. Trimming cost V 5 bases and J 2 bases, with 25 bases left between them. There are 19 residues in the CDR3. The CDR3 sequence is CASSPQTGSFPKGNQPQHF. The CDR3 coding sequence is TGTGCCAGCAGTCCTCAGACAGGTTCTTTCCCAAAGGGCAATCAGCCCCAGCATTTT.

The chain links TRBV5-5 to TRBJ2-1, with TRBD2 identical over 10 bases. CDR1 is SGHKS and CDR2 is YYEKEE in the germline V gene (reference sequence). The junction had 4 bases not matched to a gene; V was cut back by 7 bases and J by 0 bases. The CDR3 contains 15 residues. In DNA form, the CDR3 reads TGTGCCAGCTCTCTAGCGGGAGACTCCTACAATGAGCAGTTCTTC. It specifies CASSLAGDSYNEQFF. Full variable domain (rest looked up from reference TRBV5-5 and TRBJ2-1): DAGVTQSPTHLIKTRGQQVTLRCSPISGHKSVSWYQQVLGQGPQFIFQYYEKEERGRGNFPDRFSARQFPNYSSELNVNALLLGDSALYLCASSLAGDSYNEQFFGPGTRLTVL.

The chain has TRBV4-2 and TRBJ2-2, with 12 bases fitting TRBD1. The ends lost 0 bases at V and 7 bases at J; junction bases unmatched: 9. The CDR3 length is 18 residues. Germline loops: CDR1 LGHNA, CDR2 YNFKEQ. The CDR3 DNA sequence: TGTGCCAGCAGCCAAGAGGTTTGGGGACAGGGGGCCATCGGGGAGCTGTTTTTT. This translates into CASSQEVWGQGAIGELFF.

This clone came up once. The gene calls are TRBV15 and TRBJ1-5; D gene uncertain. CDR1 LNHNV and CDR2 YYDKDF come from the germline V gene (reference sequence). Deletions cut 3 bases from V and 5 bases from J, with 14 bases between. The CDR3 length is 15 residues. CDR3 loop: CATSSHRRIDQPQHF. Here the CDR3 DNA reads TGTGCCACCAGCAGCCATCGCAGGATCGATCAGCCCCAGCATTTT. Based on the CDR3 plus reference TRBV15 and TRBJ1-5, the full variable domain is DAMVIQNPRYQVTQFGKPVTLSCSQTLNHNVMYWYQQKSSQAPKLLFHYYDKDFNNEADTPDNFQSRRPNTSFCFLDIRSPGLGDTAMYLCATSSHRRIDQPQHFGDGTRLSIL.

The chain employs TRBV27 and TRBJ2-5; the match to TRBD2 covers 9 bases. V gave up 4 bases and J gave up 9 bases; unmatched junction bases: 9. There are 14 residues in the CDR3. Looked up from germline, CDR1 is MNHEY and CDR2 is SMNVEV (reference sequence). CDR3 loop: CASSSGLAGGPQYF. The CDR3 DNA sequence: TGTGCCAGCAGTTCGGGACTAGCAGGGGGGCCCCAGTACTTC.

The CDR3 loop is CASSPGTKRPDTQYF. The DNA of the CDR3 is TGTGCCAGCAGTCCCGGGACAAAGAGGCCAGATACGCAGTATTTT. The V and J genes are TRBV7-3 and TRBJ2-3, with D perhaps TRBD1 (6 bases). Germline CDR1 reads SGHTA; CDR2 reads FQGTGA. CDR3 length equals 15 residues. Trimming removed 6 bases from V and 4 bases from J, with 17 bases in between.

V gene TRBV24-1 combines with J gene TRBJ1-5; 8 bases agree with TRBD1. CDR3 length equals 15 residues. Germline CDR1 and CDR2: KGHDR and SFDVKD. Trimming removed 4 bases from V and 4 bases from J; junction bases left unmatched: 5. In nucleotides, the CDR3 is TGTGCCACCAGTGACCCGACAGGGGAGAATCAGCCCCAGCATTTT. This sequence encodes CATSDPTGENQPQHF.

The rearrangement links TRBV6-5 to TRBJ1-1; D is possibly TRBD1 (6 bases). This CDR3 is built from 15 residues. The ends were cut back, 6 bases at V and 1 base at J, with 15 bases in the middle. Germline V lookup: CDR1 MNHEY, CDR2 SVGAGI. The CDR3 coding sequence is TGTGCCAGCAGCCGGGGCCCGGACAGGAACACTGAAGCTTTCTTT. Translation: CASSRGPDRNTEAFF.

The chain uses TRBV7-6 and TRBJ1-5, with 8 bases matching TRBD1. The CDR3 extends over 15 amino acids. CDR1 and CDR2 (germline): SGHVS, FNYEAQ. V lost 0 bases and J lost 4; bases outside the gene matches: 2. The CDR3 here is CASSLATGENQPQHF. Here the CDR3 DNA reads TGTGCCAGCAGCTTAGCGACAGGGGAAAATCAGCCCCAGCATTTT.

J is TRBJ2-2 and V is TRBV7-9; TRBD1 aligns across 8 bases. CDR3 length: 16 residues. CDR1 is SEHNR and CDR2 is FQNEAQ in the germline V gene (reference sequence). The ends lost 2 bases at V and 5 bases at J; junction bases unmatched: 7. This CDR3 reads CASSLSTGEDTGELFF. CDR3 in DNA: TGTGCCAGCAGCTTATCGACAGGGGAGGATACCGGGGAGCTGTTTTTT.

J is TRBJ2-7 and V is TRBV18, with TRBD1 matching 7 bases. Germline loops: CDR1 KGHSH, CDR2 LQKENI. CDR3 length: 13 amino acids. The V gene end was trimmed by 5 bases and the J gene end by 0 bases; junction bases not matched to a gene: 1. This CDR3 is CASSRTGSYEQYF. The DNA for the CDR3 is TGTGCCAGCTCAAGGACAGGCTCCTACGAGCAGTACTTC.